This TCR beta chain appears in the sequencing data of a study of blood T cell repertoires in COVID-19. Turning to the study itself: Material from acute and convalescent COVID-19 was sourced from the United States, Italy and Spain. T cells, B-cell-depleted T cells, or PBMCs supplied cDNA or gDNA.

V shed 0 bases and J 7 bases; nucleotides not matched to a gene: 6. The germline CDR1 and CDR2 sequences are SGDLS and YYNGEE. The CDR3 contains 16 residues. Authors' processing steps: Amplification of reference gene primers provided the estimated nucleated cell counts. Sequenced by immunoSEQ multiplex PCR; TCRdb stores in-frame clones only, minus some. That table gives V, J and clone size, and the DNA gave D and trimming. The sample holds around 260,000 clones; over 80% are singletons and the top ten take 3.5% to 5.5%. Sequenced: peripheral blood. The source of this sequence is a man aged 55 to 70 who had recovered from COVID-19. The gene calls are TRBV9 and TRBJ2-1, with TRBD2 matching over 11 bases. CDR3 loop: CASSVVAGGPVNEQFF. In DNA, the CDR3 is TGTGCCAGCAGCGTAGTAGCGGGGGGGCCTGTGAATGAGCAGTTCTTC.